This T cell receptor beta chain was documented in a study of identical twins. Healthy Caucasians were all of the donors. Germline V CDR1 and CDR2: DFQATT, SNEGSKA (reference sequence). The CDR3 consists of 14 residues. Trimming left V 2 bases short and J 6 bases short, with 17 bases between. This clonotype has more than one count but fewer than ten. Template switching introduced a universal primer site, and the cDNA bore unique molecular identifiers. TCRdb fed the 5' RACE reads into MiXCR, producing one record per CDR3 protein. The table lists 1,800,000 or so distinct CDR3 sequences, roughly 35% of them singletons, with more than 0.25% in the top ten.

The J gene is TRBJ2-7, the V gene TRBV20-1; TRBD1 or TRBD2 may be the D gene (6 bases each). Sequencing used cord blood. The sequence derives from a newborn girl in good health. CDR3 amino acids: CSARLGGKGREQYF. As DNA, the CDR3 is TGCAGTGCTAGACTAGGGGGGAAGGGACGCGAGCAGTACTTC.